The rows below give T cell receptor beta chains drawn from one sample of a study of T cell responses to AZD1222 COVID-19 vaccine. Sequenced by immunoSEQ multiplex PCR; TCRdb stores in-frame clones only, minus some. This repertoire shows over 150,000 clones, over 85% found once; its top ten account for under 20%. The sample here was peripheral blood, taken on day 0 of AZD1222 vaccination. All receptors derive from an adult in good health. CDR3s include the opening cysteine and the closing phenylalanine or tryptophan. The D gene is left open where the match is weak. Size is omitted from some rows. Given values are once, few, many or a class for expanded clones.

v_call,j_call,clone_size,d_call,cdr3_aa,cdr3_nt
TRBV20-1,TRBJ1-4,.,.,CSARGNEKLFF,TGCAGTGCTAGGGGGAATGAAAAACTGTTTTTT
TRBV7-9,TRBJ1-5,few,.,CASSPPNQPQHF,TGTGCCAGCAGCCCGCCAAATCAGCCCCAGCATTTT
TRBV27,TRBJ2-7,.,TRBD1,CASSNRDRGFYEQYF,TGTGCCAGCAGCAACCGGGACAGGGGGTTTTACGAGCAGTACTTC
TRBV15,TRBJ1-6,.,.,CATSRDLGTNNSPLHF,TGTGCCACCAGCAGAGATCTTGGTACTAATAATTCACCCCTCCACTTT
TRBV5-5,TRBJ1-4,.,.,CASSLVEGNEKLFF,TGTGCCAGCAGCTTGGTCGAGGGTAATGAAAAACTGTTTTTT
TRBV7-2,TRBJ2-1,.,.,CASSSRPGRQFF,TGTGCCAGCAGCTCGCGCCCAGGACGGCAGTTCTTC
TRBV27,TRBJ1-5,.,TRBD1,CASRGQGVFQPQHF,TGTGCCAGCAGGGGACAGGGAGTTTTTCAGCCCCAGCATTTT
TRBV19,TRBJ1-5,.,.,CASSSDWGNQPQHF,TGTGCCAGTAGCAGCGACTGGGGCAATCAGCCCCAGCATTTT
TRBV20-1,TRBJ1-2,.,.,CSASRRRDFFGYTF,TGCAGTGCTAGTCGACGTCGGGATTTCTTCGGCTACACCTTC
TRBV6-4,TRBJ1-2,.,TRBD1,CASSVSQGAPYGYTF,TGTGCCAGCAGCGTCTCACAGGGGGCACCCTATGGCTACACCTTC
TRBV2,TRBJ1-4,.,TRBD1,CASRGDRDGELFF,TGTGCCAGCAGGGGGGACAGGGATGGGGAACTGTTTTTT
TRBV18,TRBJ1-2,.,.,CASWQGSNYGYTF,TGTGCCAGCTGGCAGGGCAGTAACTATGGCTACACCTTC
TRBV28,TRBJ2-1,.,.,CASSLLYNEQFF,TGTGCCAGCAGTTTATTATACAATGAGCAGTTCTTC
TRBV24-1,TRBJ1-2,.,.,CATRGTYGYTF,TGTGCCACCAGGGGGACTTATGGCTACACCTTC
TRBV7-9,TRBJ2-7,.,TRBD1,CASSRDRTSYEQYF,TGTGCCAGCTCCCGGGACAGGACCTCGTACGAGCAGTACTTC
TRBV6-5,TRBJ1-5,.,.,CASSYGGQGYQPQHF,TGTGCCAGCAGTTACGGTGGGCAGGGGTACCAGCCCCAGCATTTT
TRBV6-1,TRBJ2-3,few,.,CASSEGGGPLDTQYF,TGTGCCAGCAGTGAAGGTGGGGGACCATTGGATACGCAGTATTTT
TRBV6-2/TRBV6-3,TRBJ1-5,.,.,CASSYYGYSNQPQHF,TGTGCCAGCAGTTACTACGGTTATAGCAATCAGCCCCAGCATTTT